The entry below describes one T cell receptor beta chain. Its antigen is undetermined. Germline V CDR1 and CDR2: SEHNR, FQNEAQ (reference sequence). Trimming took 5 bases from V and 7 from J, leaving 14 bases between them. The CDR3 consists of 14 residues. The source of the sample is a study of OX40 agonist ivuxolimab in advanced cancers. It was autoimmune disease history or systemic immunosuppression that excluded patients. Broader study findings: Certain nonresponders additionally had low normalized T-cell clonal expansion. Researchers did not establish what antigens the expanded peripheral T cells target.

Measured with immunoSEQ multiplex PCR; TCRdb has only the in-frame clones, and not every one. The data contain 30,000 to 40,000 clones, nearly 75% of them singletons. Here the sequenced sample was CD4+ or CD8+ T cells sorted from blood, taken in a trial of the OX40 agonist ivuxolimab. This receptor was identified in an adult with an advanced solid tumor such as melanoma, head and neck, liver or kidney cancer. The chain carries TRBV7-9 and TRBJ1-4; perhaps TRBD1 as D (5 bases). CDR3 DNA: TGTGCCAGCAGCCCGTCGCAGGGCACTGAAAAACTGTTTTTT. Translation gives CASSPSQGTEKLFF.